This T cell receptor (beta chain) came from a study of blood T cell repertoires in COVID-19. Background on the study: The United States, Italy and Spain were the sources of the acute and convalescent COVID-19 samples. Nucleic acid was either cDNA or gDNA, and it came from T cells, B-cell-depleted T cells, or PBMCs.

The germline CDR1 and CDR2 sequences are ENHRY and SYGVKD. The CDR3 extends over 15 amino acids. V trimming: 6 bases; J trimming: 3 bases; junction bases outside the gene matches: 11. Authors' processing steps: Reference gene primers were amplified, and this amplification served to estimate nucleated cell counts. Sequencing used immunoSEQ multiplex PCR; TCRdb keeps in-frame clones, though not all of them. V, J and clone size reflect that table, while D and trimming were determined from the DNA. The sample has more than 95,000 clones, approximately 84% seen once. V usage is TRBV10-3 and J usage is TRBJ2-7; TRBD2 agrees at 7 bases. The sequencing input was peripheral blood. The receptor comes from a man between 60 and 75 years old with acute or convalescent COVID-19. CDR3 DNA sequence: TGTGCCATCAGCCCTGGGACTACGTCGGTCTACGAGCAGTACGTC. Translating gives CAISPGTTSVYEQYV.